This entry lists 10 T cell receptor beta chains sequenced from one sample in a study of technical replicates of blood from several donors. Clones were sequenced by immunoSEQ multiplex PCR, and TCRdb holds only the in-frame ones, with some missing. The sample consists of some 70,000 clones, roughly 92% of them appearing once. Sequencing was carried out using PBMCs. The receptors were gathered from a human donor in good health. Some clones in this sample may be carry-over from other donors' samples.

CDR3 in amino acids: CASSLMTGGKEKLFF. CDR3 in DNA: TGTGCCAGCAGCTTAATGACAGGGGGGAAGGAAAAACTGTTTTTT. This rearrangement joins TRBV7-6 to TRBJ1-4; 9 bases align to TRBD1. Germline CDR1 and CDR2: SGHVS and FNYEAQ. Trimming cost V 2 bases and J 8 bases; bases outside gene matches: 6. The CDR3 runs 15 residues.

The chain carries TRBV7-9 and TRBJ1-4; weak D call: TRBD1 (5 bases). Germline V gene lookup returns CDR1 SEHNR and CDR2 FQNEAQ (reference sequence). This CDR3 comprises 13 residues. Trimming removed 1 base from V and 8 bases from J, with 8 bases in between. The CDR3 DNA reads as TGTGCCAGCAGCTTAGGGGGCAGGGAAAAACTGTTTTTT. Translating gives CASSLGGREKLFF.

This rearrangement joins TRBV19 to TRBJ2-7; the match to TRBD1 covers 8 bases. The CDR3 is 14 residues long. V lost 7 bases to trimming and J lost 0 bases; unmatched junction nucleotides: 5. Germline lookup yields CDR1 LNHDA and CDR2 SQIVND (reference sequence). The CDR3 DNA reads TGTGCCAGTACCAGTACAGGGGGCTCCTACGAGCAGTACTTC. Translated, it gives CASTSTGGSYEQYF.

This clone has just one count. V gene TRBV30 combines with J gene TRBJ1-2; 7 bases align to TRBD1. V was pared by 3 bases and J by 4 bases, with 8 bases of the junction left unmatched. Germline V CDR1 and CDR2: GTSNPN, SVGIG (reference sequence). The CDR3 has 14 residues. CDR3 nucleotide sequence: TGTGCCTGGAGGGACAGGAGTTTTAGCTATGGCTACACCTTC. Translated, it gives CAWRDRSFSYGYTF.

The rearrangement joins TRBV19 to TRBJ1-2; D is unclear. V dropped 3 bases and J dropped 0 bases, with 8 bases sitting between them. This CDR3 has 14 amino acids. Per germline, CDR1 LNHDA and CDR2 SQIVND (reference sequence). This CDR3 reads CASSIATSNYGYTF. CDR3 DNA: TGTGCCAGTAGTATCGCCACATCTAACTATGGCTACACCTTC.

V usage is TRBV10-3 and J usage is TRBJ2-7; D unresolved. Trimming removed 5 bases at V and 1 base at J, with 9 bases between. The CDR3 extends over 13 amino acids. CDR1 ENHRY and CDR2 SYGVKD come from the germline V gene. CDR3 DNA: TGTGCCATCAGTTTCACACCTTCCTACGAGCAGTACTTC. Translating gives CAISFTPSYEQYF.

The CDR3 bases are TGTGCCAGCAGCTGGGGGACAGGGGGGTATGAAAAACTGTTTTTT. This sequence encodes CASSWGTGGYEKLFF. J is TRBJ1-4 and V is TRBV5-6, with 11 bases that match TRBD1. J lost 6 bases, V lost 3 bases, and 4 bases had no gene match. The CDR3 consists of 15 residues. The germline CDR1 and CDR2 sequences are SGHDT and YYEEEE.

Only one count was recorded for this clone. V and J are TRBV7-8 and TRBJ1-2; 7 bases are shared with TRBD1. V trimming: 4 bases; J trimming: 6 bases; junction bases outside the gene matches: 8. This CDR3 is built from 14 residues. Germline V gives CDR1 SGHVS, CDR2 FQNEAQ. For the CDR3, the DNA is TGTGCCAGCAGCTACCAAGGGGGCGAAGATGGCTACACCTTC. The encoded protein is CASSYQGGEDGYTF.

The genes are TRBV14 and TRBJ2-7, with 9 bases lining up with TRBD2. This CDR3 is built from 15 residues. Germline V gives CDR1 SGHDN, CDR2 FVKESK. V gave up 4 bases and J gave up 4 bases; unmatched junction bases: 8. In DNA form, the CDR3 reads TGTGCCAGCAGCCGAGGTAGCGGGAGTTGGTACGAGCAGTACTTC. This gives the protein CASSRGSGSWYEQYF.

This clone was seen only once. V gene TRBV10-3 combines with J gene TRBJ1-6; 9 nucleotides match TRBD1. This CDR3 has 16 amino acids. Germline-derived CDR1 and CDR2 are ENHRY and SYGVKD. V lost 3 bases and J lost 7; bases outside the gene matches: 7. CDR3 coding DNA: TGTGCCATCAGTGACTCTAGTGGGACAGGGAATTCACCCCTCCACTTT. Translating gives CAISDSSGTGNSPLHF.